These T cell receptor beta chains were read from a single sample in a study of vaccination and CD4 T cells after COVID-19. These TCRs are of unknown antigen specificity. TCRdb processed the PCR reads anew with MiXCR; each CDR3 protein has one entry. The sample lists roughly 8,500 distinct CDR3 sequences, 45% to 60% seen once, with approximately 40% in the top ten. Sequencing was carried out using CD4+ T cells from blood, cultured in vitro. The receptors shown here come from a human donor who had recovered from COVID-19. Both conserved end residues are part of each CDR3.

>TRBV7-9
CASSLNLGWGQETQYF
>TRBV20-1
CSAGQGAEWETQYF
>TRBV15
CATSPHRGQGSNTGELFF
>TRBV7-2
CASSLGRGSSYEQYF
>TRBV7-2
CASSFSAGTEQYF
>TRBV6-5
CASSYRPNTEAFF
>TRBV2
CASRNRDRQETQYF
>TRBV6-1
CASSQGYSPLHF
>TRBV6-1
CASRADNYGYTF
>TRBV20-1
CSALKGLGTEAFF
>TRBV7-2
CASSYRISGRYGRTDTQYF
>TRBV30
CAWKGLAFANTQYF
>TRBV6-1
CASRPRQGCDEKLFF
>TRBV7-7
CASSLNERNEQFF
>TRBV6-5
CASSYGLGQPYGYTF
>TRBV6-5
CASSYSSHFGTGTYGYTF
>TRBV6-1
CASSEYGGGGTGELFF
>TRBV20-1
CSAGDTRPDTQYF
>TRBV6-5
CASSYRGLVSHGELFF
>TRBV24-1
CATSDSRTSGTSTDTQYF
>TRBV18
CASRERVSYEQYF
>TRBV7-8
CASSLAGPTFEAFF
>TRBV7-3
CASSLGGTGNEQFF
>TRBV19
CASSIGSQGWYTF
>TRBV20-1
CSARVARQGSTGELFF
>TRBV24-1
CATSDTRQGAGTDTQYF
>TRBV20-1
CSALTGDHTDTQYF
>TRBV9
CASSAGTGDAGYGYTF
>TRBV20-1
CSARDPRAGGYTF
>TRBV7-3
CASSTSTGGDYGYTF
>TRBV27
CASIRSVGRPEAFF
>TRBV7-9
CASSGKVEAFF
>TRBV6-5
CASSFQVAGELFF
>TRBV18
CASSPGNRNTEAFF
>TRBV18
CASSRLDSYGYTF
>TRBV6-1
CASNPRGVDEQYF
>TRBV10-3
CAISEGGGSTGELFF
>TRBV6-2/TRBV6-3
CASRQLAYDDYGYTF
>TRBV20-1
CSARDQTYEQYF
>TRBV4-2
CASSQLLGLYEQYF
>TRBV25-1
CASSTHSDRDGYTF
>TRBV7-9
CASSGNMNTEAFF
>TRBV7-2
CASSLAPTGGGQPQHF
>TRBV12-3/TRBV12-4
CASSWAYGNTIYF
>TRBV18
CASSQNQGSQHSPLHF
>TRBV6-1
CATDRQGVSYEQYF
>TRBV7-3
CASSERGRVTDTQYF
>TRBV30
CAWKSAGNTEAFF
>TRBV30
CAWNRDTSSPLHF
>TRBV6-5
CASSLGGTENPYGYTF
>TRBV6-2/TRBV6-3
CASSPGGRETQYF
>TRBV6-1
CASTKSVTGTGNYEQYF
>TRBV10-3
CAISESVGGAEKLFF
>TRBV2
CASTPGQGSRTEAFF
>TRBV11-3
CASSWGRDTEAFF
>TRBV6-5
CASSYRGTANTQYF
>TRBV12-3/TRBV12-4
CASSSHASTDTQYF
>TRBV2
CASSTVLAGRGDTQYF
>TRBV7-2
CASSIGGYGNTIYF